Below are 20 T cell receptor beta chains sequenced from a single sample in a study of persistence of HIV-infected CD4 T cells. Sequencing used immunoSEQ version 4 in survey mode. Sequencing used immunoSEQ multiplex PCR; TCRdb keeps in-frame clones, though not all of them. The sample carries roughly 43,000 clones, about 90% recorded once. These receptors have no known antigen. Nonspecific anti-CD3/anti-CD28 bead stimulation represents the broad CD4+ T cell repertoire. Sorting of responding CD4+ T cells relied on upregulated CD40 ligand together with CD69. Sequencing used CD4+ T cells sorted from PBMCs after approximately 19-hour stimulation, obtained from a patient who received antiretroviral therapy. The receptors were sampled from an adult man with HIV who was CMV-seropositive.

This chain connects TRBV7-2 to TRBJ2-5; D unclear. The CDR3 spans 16 residues. In germline, CDR1 is SGHTA, CDR2 FQGNSA. The V and J ends lost 1 base and 0 bases respectively, with 12 bases between them. The CDR3 region has the DNA TGTGCCAGCAGCTTAGGGGTTCGCATGTACCAAGAGACCCAGTACTTC. It codes for CASSLGVRMYQETQYF.

With respect to this clone: One end of the junction fails to match germline, which may point to a read error. This sequence joins TRBV6-1 and TRBJ1-5; no firm D call. The germline V gene has CDR1 MNHNS and CDR2 SASEGT. The CDR3 runs 16 residues. CDR3 coding DNA: TGTGCCAGCAGGGAAGGGTTACCTAATAGCAATCAGCCCCAGCATTTT. Protein product: CASREGLPNSNQPQHF.

This clone was counted between two and nine times. The chain recombines TRBV24-1 with TRBJ2-7; D tentatively fits TRBD1 or TRBD2 (5 bases each). CDR1 is KGHDR, CDR2 SFDVKD, per germline. The CDR3 is made up of 12 amino acids. V was cut by 9 bases and J by 0 bases, with 8 bases left in between. In nucleotides, the CDR3 is TGTGCCACCGGGGACGGCTCCTACGAGCAGTACTTC. It is translated as CATGDGSYEQYF.

The CDR3 is CASSLAQLNTGELFF. In DNA, the CDR3 is TGTGCCAGCAGCTTAGCGCAGCTGAACACCGGGGAGCTGTTTTTT. The chain employs TRBV7-3 and TRBJ2-2; no definite D call. The CDR3 has 15 amino acids. Germline V gene lookup returns CDR1 SGHTA and CDR2 FQGTGA. Trimming removed 2 bases at V and 1 base at J, with 8 bases between.

This chain connects TRBV6-1 to TRBJ1-2; D gene uncertain. The CDR3 totals 14 residues. CDR1 is MNHNS and CDR2 is SASEGT in the germline V gene. The V and J ends lost 3 bases and 2 bases respectively, with 10 bases between them. This CDR3 reads CASSEGRINYGYTF. The DNA of the CDR3 is TGTGCCAGCAGTGAGGGCCGGATCAACTATGGCTACACCTTC.

The chain links TRBV27 to TRBJ1-5; 9 bases align to TRBD1. In germline, CDR1 is MNHEY, CDR2 SMNVEV (reference sequence). V was pared by 4 bases and J by 5 bases, with 9 bases of the junction left unmatched. The CDR3 totals 16 residues. This CDR3 reads CASSYGGQGGYQPQHF. Here the CDR3 DNA reads TGTGCCAGCAGTTACGGGGGACAGGGCGGGTATCAGCCCCAGCATTTT.

The gene calls are TRBV6-5 and TRBJ2-1; 9 bases are shared with TRBD1. In germline, CDR1 is MNHEY, CDR2 SVGAGI. CDR3 length equals 15 residues. The J segment lost 7 bases and the V segment lost 4 bases, leaving 8 bases of the junction unmatched. The CDR3 is CASSLTGGGRNEQFF. The DNA for the CDR3 is TGTGCCAGCAGTTTAACAGGGGGCGGACGAAATGAGCAGTTCTTC.

The chain employs TRBV5-1 and TRBJ1-1, with 7 bases fitting TRBD1. The ends lost 0 bases at V and 1 base at J; junction bases unmatched: 9. Germline V gene lookup returns CDR1 SGHRS and CDR2 YFSETQ. CDR3 length: 17 amino acids. The CDR3 DNA reads as TGCGCCAGCAGCTTGGGACAGGGAGGTCAGCCGAACACTGAAGCTTTCTTT. Protein product: CASSLGQGGQPNTEAFF.

The chain employs TRBV7-2 and TRBJ2-2; the match to TRBD1 covers 8 bases. This CDR3 comprises 15 residues. V lost 5 bases, J lost 7 bases, and 9 bases stayed unmatched. Germline V gene sequence: CDR1 SGHTA, CDR2 FQGNSA. The CDR3 region is CASSQQGGSSGELFF. The CDR3 nucleotides are TGTGCCAGCAGCCAACAGGGGGGTTCCAGCGGGGAGCTGTTTTTT. The whole variable domain, filled in from reference TRBV7-2 and TRBJ2-2, reads GAGVSQSPSNKVTEKGKDVELRCDPISGHTALYWYRQSLGQGLEFLIYFQGNSAPDKSGLPSDRFSAERTGGSVSTLTIQRTQQEDSAVYLCASSQQGGSSGELFFGEGSRLTVL.

CDR3 region: CASSPTRQAINTEAFF. As DNA, the CDR3 is TGTGCCAGCAGCCCAACGCGGCAGGCGATTAACACTGAAGCTTTCTTT. The V gene is TRBV14, the J gene TRBJ1-1; no reliable D call. Germline values: CDR1 SGHDN, CDR2 FVKESK. Trimming left V 4 bases short and J 2 bases short, with 17 bases between. CDR3 size: 16 residues.

A note on this clone: Other DNA sequences in the sample encode the same CDR3. The V and J genes are TRBV12-3 or TRBV12-4 and TRBJ1-5; D not certain. The CDR3 is 13 amino acids. Trimming took 2 bases from V and 4 from J, leaving 6 bases between them. CDR3 coding DNA: TGTGCCAGCAGTTTAAAAGGGAATCAGCCCCAGCATTTT. This codes for CASSLKGNQPQHF.

V and J are TRBV2 and TRBJ2-3, with TRBD2 as a possible D gene (6 bases). The V end was cut by 9 bases, the J end by 2 bases, with 18 bases between. The V gene's germline CDR1 is SNHLY and CDR2 FYNNEI. The CDR3 has 15 amino acids. The DNA of the CDR3 is TGTGCCAGTCATCGCCGCGGGGTCTTCACAGATACGCAGTATTTT. It is translated as CASHRRGVFTDTQYF.

The V and J genes are TRBV6-1 and TRBJ1-1; a possible D gene is TRBD1 (6 bases). Per the germline V gene, CDR1 is MNHNS and CDR2 is SASEGT. The CDR3 length is 16 residues. With 1 base removed from V and 3 bases from J, the gap between germline ends came to 15 bases. CDR3 sequence reads: CASSEVWTVLDTEAFF. The CDR3 region has the DNA TGTGCCAGCAGTGAAGTGTGGACAGTGCTAGACACTGAAGCTTTCTTT.

This sequence joins TRBV20-1 and TRBJ2-3; D is uncertain. The CDR3 spans 15 residues. The V gene's germline CDR1 is DFQATT and CDR2 SNEGSKA (reference sequence). V was pared by 3 bases and J by 0 bases, with 13 bases between. The CDR3 DNA reads TGCAGTGCTAGTACGCCCCAATCAAGCACAGATACGCAGTATTTT. Translating it yields CSASTPQSSTDTQYF.

This sequence joins TRBV12-5 and TRBJ2-1, with 14 nucleotides matching TRBD2. V gave up 4 bases and J gave up 6 bases; unmatched junction bases: 8. The CDR3 is 17 amino acids. Germline CDR1 reads LGHNT; CDR2 reads FRNRAP. In DNA, the CDR3 is TGTGCTAGTGGTTACTTCCCGACTAGCGGGGGGGGCAATGAGCAGTTCTTC. Translating it yields CASGYFPTSGGGNEQFF.

The V gene is TRBV5-4, the J gene TRBJ1-4; 10 nucleotides line up with TRBD1. Trimming cost V 4 bases and J 0 bases; bases outside gene matches: 9. The length of the CDR3 is 18 residues. The germline V gene has CDR1 SGHNT and CDR2 YYREEE (reference sequence). CDR3 bases: TGTGCCAGCAGCCGAGGGGGGACAGGGGCTTCAACTAATGAAAAACTGTTTTTT. Its translation is CASSRGGTGASTNEKLFF.

V and J are TRBV27 and TRBJ2-2; a weak D match, TRBD1 (5 bases). Germline CDR1 is MNHEY and CDR2 is SMNVEV (reference sequence). The CDR3 is 13 amino acids. V lost 8 bases and J 4 bases, leaving 11 bases between the germline ends. The CDR3 bases are TGTGCCAGCGAAGGAAGGGGCACCGGGGAGCTGTTTTTT. Its protein product is CASEGRGTGELFF.

This chain joins TRBV19 and TRBJ1-2, with 9 bases identical to TRBD1. The V gene's germline CDR1 is LNHDA and CDR2 SQIVND (reference sequence). The length of the CDR3 is 14 residues. Trimming cost V 4 bases and J 5 bases; bases outside gene matches: 5. The CDR3: CASSTSGTGYGYTF. The CDR3 DNA reads as TGTGCCAGTAGTACCTCCGGGACAGGGTATGGCTACACCTTC.

This chain connects TRBV4-1 to TRBJ1-2; TRBD1 matches 8 bases. V shed 0 bases and J 5 bases; nucleotides not matched to a gene: 5. Germline V gene sequence: CDR1 MGHRA, CDR2 YSYEKL. The CDR3 totals 15 residues. The CDR3 DNA is TGCGCCAGCAGCCAAGATCCACAGGGGGGGTATGGCTACACCTTC. Amino acid sequence: CASSQDPQGGYGYTF.

This sequence joins TRBV6-5 and TRBJ1-5; 10 bases are a match to TRBD1. Germline CDR1 MNHEY, CDR2 SVGAGI. V shed 0 bases and J 5 bases; nucleotides not matched to a gene: 1. The CDR3 sequence is 15 residues long. CDR3 in DNA: TGTGCCAGCAGTTACTCCGGGACAGGGGATCAGCCCCAGCATTTT. This codes for CASSYSGTGDQPQHF.